This T cell receptor beta chain was recorded in a study of beta chain features in type 1 diabetes. CDR3 length equals 14 residues. Findings of the study overall: A definitive answer on HLA type influencing TCRB rearrangement was not reached here. Over-representation of high TCR-expressing cells was a possible consequence of cDNA sequencing.

The entirety of the isolated RNA underwent reverse transcription, so expressed TCRB transcripts were sequenced. There were about 3.5 million reads on average in the naive, central memory and regulatory T cell samples. Assay: immunoSEQ multiplex PCR; the TCRdb copy retains only in-frame clones and omits some. The table records more than 300,000 clones, roughly an eighth of them present only once. Worth noting for this clone: Its antigen remains unknown.

The sample was naive CD4+ T cells from blood. This receptor was identified in a man younger than 30 in good health. The gene calls are TRBV21-1 and TRBJ2-2; the D call of TRBD2 is as the table states it, not checked on the DNA. TRBV21-1 is flagged as a pseudogene. CDR3 residues: CASSILVDTGELFF. CDR3 DNA sequence: TGTGCCAGCAGCATCCTAGTGGACACCGGGGAGCTGTTTTTT.